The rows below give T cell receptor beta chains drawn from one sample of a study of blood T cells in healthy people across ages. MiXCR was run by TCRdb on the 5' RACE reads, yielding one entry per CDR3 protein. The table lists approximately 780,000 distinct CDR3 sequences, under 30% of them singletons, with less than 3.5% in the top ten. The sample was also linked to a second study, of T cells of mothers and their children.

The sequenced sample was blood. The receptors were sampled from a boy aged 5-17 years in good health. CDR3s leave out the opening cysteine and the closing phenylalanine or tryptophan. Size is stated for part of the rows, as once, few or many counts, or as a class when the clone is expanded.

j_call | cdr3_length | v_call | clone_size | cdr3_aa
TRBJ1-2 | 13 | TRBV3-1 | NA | ASSQTGGSNYGYT
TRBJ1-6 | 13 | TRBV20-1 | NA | SAVHRGFHNSPLH
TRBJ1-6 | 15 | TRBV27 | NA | ASSLIGKLIRGSPLH
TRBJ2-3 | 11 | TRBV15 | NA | ATSRGVTDTQY
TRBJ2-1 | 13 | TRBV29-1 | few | SVGSGGSSYNEQF
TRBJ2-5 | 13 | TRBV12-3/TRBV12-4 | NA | ASSFRDLRQETQY
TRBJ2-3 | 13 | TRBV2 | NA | ASSEVVRSTDTQY
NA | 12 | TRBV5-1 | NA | ASSFGDRTHEQY
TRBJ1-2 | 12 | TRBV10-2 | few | ASSEMDINYGYT
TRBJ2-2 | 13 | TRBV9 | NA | ASSAQGVSAGELF
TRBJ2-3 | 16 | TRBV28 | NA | ASSSSFLLAGDTDTQY
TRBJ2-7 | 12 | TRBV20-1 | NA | SAAAGQSSYEQY
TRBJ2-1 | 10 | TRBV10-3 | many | AISVRNNEQF
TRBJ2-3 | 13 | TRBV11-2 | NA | ASSLWDRGSDTQY
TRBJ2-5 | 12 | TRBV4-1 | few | ASSQTGTEETQY
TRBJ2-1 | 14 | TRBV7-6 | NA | ASSLDGTSDYNEQF
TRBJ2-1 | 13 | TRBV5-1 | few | ASSTSQSSYNEQF
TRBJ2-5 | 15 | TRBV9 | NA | ASSVGSHPKYQETQY
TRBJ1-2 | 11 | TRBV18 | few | ASSPPTERGYT
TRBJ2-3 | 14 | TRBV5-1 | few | ASSLAPTGLADTQY
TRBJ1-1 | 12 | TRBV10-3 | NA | AISESNQGTEAF
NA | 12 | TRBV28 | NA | ASSLHTGSYEQY
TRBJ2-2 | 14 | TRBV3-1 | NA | ASSPPGQANTGELF
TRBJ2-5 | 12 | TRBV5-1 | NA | ASSLQSTTVIQY
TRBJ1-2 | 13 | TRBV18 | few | ASSPRPSGGYGYT
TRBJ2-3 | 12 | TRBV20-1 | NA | SAVEGSRPDTQY
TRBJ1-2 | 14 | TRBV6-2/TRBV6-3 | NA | ASSTHRTGRDYGYT
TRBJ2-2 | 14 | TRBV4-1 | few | ASREIGQGNTGELF
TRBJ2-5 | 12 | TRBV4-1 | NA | ASSQTSGGASPF